Listed below are T cell receptor beta chains from one sample, sequenced in a study of CD8+ T cells in alopecia areata. TCRdb keeps only in-frame clones here, not all; method: immunoSEQ multiplex PCR. In the table there are more than 95,000 clones, 55% of which are singletons. Sequenced: CD4+ T cells sorted from blood. These receptors were collected from a human donor in good health. Both conserved end residues are part of each CDR3. D genes are given only for firm matches. Some rows mark clone size as missing; the rest say once, few, many or name a class of expanded clone.

>few|TRBJ2-2|TRBV30|TRBD1
TGTGCCTGGAGTACAGGGGCTTTCACCGGGGAGCTGTTTTTT
CAWSTGAFTGELFF
>.|TRBJ1-1|TRBV27|.
TGTGCCAGCAGTTTGTTAAGGGGGACCACTGAAGCTTTCTTT
CASSLLRGTTEAFF
>.|TRBJ2-1|TRBV6-6|.
TGTGCCAGCAGTTACGCCACAGGATACAATGAGCAGTTCTTC
CASSYATGYNEQFF
>few|TRBJ2-5|TRBV6-1|TRBD1
TGTGCCAGCAGACGGGACAGGGCAGCGCAGACCCAGTACTTC
CASRRDRAAQTQYF
>few|TRBJ2-3|TRBV19|.
TGTGCCAGTAGTATGGAGGGGAGAGGGTACGATACGCAGTATTTT
CASSMEGRGYDTQYF
>.|TRBJ1-2|TRBV10-3|.
TGTGCCATCAGTGCCGGAACCGGGGGCTACACCTTC
CAISAGTGGYTF
>few|TRBJ2-3|TRBV30|.
TGTGCCTGGAGGGTTAGCGGTGGGCAGGATACGCAGTATTTT
CAWRVSGGQDTQYF
>.|TRBJ1-4|TRBV6-5|.
TGTGCCAGCAGTTACCAGATCCAGGTCACTGAAAAACTGTTTTTT
CASSYQIQVTEKLFF
>few|TRBJ2-7|TRBV7-3|TRBD1
TGTGCCAGCAGCCCCGGACAGGCCCCAGGCGAGCAGTACTTC
CASSPGQAPGEQYF
>once|TRBJ2-7|TRBV29-1|.
TGCAGCGTTGGGGGAATACAACGGAATGAGCAGTACTTC
CSVGGIQRNEQYF
>.|TRBJ2-5|TRBV5-1|TRBD1
TGCGCCAGCAGCGCGCTCGACAGGGAAAGTGTGGGAGAGACCCAGTACTTC
CASSALDRESVGETQYF
>.|TRBJ2-1|TRBV9|.
TGTGCCAGCAGCCCCCAATTCTTC
CASSPQFF